The clone carrying this TCR beta chain was counted many times. Time point described: patch test 1, 2 weeks after DPC sensitization. Treatment of the sample: therapeutic diphenylcyclopropenone sensitization with weekly scalp DPC. The data originate from a study of human T cells and chemical hapten exposure. Turning to the study itself: TCR yields per sample varied mostly from small pooled library volume differences.

As processed by the authors: From around 20,000 to 690,000 TCRs were found per sample, with a median of approximately 96,000. One entry per CDR3 protein, called by TCRdb with MiXCR from the RACE reads. TCRdb assigned the V and J calls; the authors' analysis was not used. The table has 55,000 to 85,000 distinct CDR3 sequences, approximately 9.8% seen once; the top ten hold over 3%. This TCR was recovered from a woman aged 35 to 49 with alopecia areata. Some clones in this sample may be carry-over from other donors' samples. Sequences were derived from whole blood, sampled in connection with sensitization to the hapten diphenylcyclopropenone (DPC).

This CDR3 reads CASSQVSSYEQYF. The CDR3 nucleotides are TGTGCCAGCAGCCAAGTTTCCTCCTACGAGCAGTACTTC. This sequence joins TRBV4-2 and TRBJ2-7; D unresolved. Deletions cut 1 base from V and 0 bases from J, with 4 bases between. The CDR3 sequence is 13 residues long. The germline gives CDR1 LGHNA, CDR2 YNFKEQ.